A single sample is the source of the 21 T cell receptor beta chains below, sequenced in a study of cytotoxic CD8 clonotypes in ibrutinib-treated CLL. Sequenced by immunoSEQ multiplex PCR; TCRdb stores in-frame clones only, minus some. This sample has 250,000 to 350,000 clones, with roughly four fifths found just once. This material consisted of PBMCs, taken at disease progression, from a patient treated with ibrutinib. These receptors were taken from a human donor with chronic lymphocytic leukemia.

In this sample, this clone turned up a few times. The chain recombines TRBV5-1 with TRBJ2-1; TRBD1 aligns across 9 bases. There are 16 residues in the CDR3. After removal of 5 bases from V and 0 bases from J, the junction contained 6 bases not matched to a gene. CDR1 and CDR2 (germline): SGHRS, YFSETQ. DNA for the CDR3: TGCGCCAGCAGTCCGGACAGGGGCAGCTCCTACAATGAGCAGTTCTTC. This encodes CASSPDRGSSYNEQFF.

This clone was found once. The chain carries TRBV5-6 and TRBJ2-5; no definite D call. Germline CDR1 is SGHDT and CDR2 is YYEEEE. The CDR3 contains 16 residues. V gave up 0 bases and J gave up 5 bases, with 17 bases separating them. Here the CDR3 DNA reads TGTGCCAGCAGCTTGGCCTGGTTGGGCTCTGTTGAGACCCAGTACTTC. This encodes CASSLAWLGSVETQYF.

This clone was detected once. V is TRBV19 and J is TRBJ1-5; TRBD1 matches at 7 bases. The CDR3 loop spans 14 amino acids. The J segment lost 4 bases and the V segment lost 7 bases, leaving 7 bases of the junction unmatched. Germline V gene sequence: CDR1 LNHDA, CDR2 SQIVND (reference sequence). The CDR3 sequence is CASNPGQRNQPQHF. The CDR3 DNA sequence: TGTGCCAGTAATCCGGGACAGAGAAATCAGCCCCAGCATTTT.

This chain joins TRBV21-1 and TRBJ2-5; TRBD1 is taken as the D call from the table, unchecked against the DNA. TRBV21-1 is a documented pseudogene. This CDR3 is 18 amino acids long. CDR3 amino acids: CASSKRQGPRPSQETQYF. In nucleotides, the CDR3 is TGTGCCAGCAGCAAAAGACAGGGCCCACGGCCCTCCCAAGAGACCCAGTACTTC.

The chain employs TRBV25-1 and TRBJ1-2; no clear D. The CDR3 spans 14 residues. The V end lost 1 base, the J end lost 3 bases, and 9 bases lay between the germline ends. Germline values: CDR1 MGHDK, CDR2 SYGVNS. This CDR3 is CASSELGGDYGYTF. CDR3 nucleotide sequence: TGTGCCAGCAGTGAATTAGGCGGAGACTATGGCTACACCTTC.

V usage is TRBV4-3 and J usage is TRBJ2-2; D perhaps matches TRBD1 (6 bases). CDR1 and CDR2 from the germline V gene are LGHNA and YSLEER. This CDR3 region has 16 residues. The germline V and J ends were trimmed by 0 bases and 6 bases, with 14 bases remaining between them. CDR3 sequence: CASSQEPQGVPGELFF. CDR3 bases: TGCGCCAGCAGCCAAGAACCACAGGGCGTACCCGGGGAGCTGTTTTTT.

CDR3 DNA sequence: TGCGCCAGCAGCCAAAATTGGGACAGGGGAGGTGAAAAACTGTTTTTT. Translated: CASSQNWDRGGEKLFF. V usage is TRBV4-3 and J usage is TRBJ1-4, with 10 bases matching TRBD1. Germline-derived CDR1 and CDR2 are LGHNA and YSLEER. J was trimmed by 7 bases and V by 2 bases; bases with no gene match: 7. The CDR3 has 16 residues.

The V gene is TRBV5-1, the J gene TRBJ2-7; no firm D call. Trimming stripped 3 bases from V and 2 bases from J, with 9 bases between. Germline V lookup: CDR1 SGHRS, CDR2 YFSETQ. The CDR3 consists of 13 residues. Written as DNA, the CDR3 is TGCGCCAGCAGCTCGAAGAGTCCCTACGAGCAGTACTTC. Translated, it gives CASSSKSPYEQYF.

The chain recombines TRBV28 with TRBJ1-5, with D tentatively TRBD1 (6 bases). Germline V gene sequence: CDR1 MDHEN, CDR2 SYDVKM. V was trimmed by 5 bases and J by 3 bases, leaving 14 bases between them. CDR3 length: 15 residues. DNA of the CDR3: TGTGCCAGCAGTCGTCAGGGGCCTCTCAATCAGCCCCAGCATTTT. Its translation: CASSRQGPLNQPQHF.

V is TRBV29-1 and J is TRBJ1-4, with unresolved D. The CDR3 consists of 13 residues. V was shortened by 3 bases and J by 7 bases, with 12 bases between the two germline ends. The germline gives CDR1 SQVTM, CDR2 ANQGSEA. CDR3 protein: CSVDERMGEKLFF. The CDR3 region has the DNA TGCAGCGTTGATGAGAGGATGGGTGAAAAACTGTTTTTT.

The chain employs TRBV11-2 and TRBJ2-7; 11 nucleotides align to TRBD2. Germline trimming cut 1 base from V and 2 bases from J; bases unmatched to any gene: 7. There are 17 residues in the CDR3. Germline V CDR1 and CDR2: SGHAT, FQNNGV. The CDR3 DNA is TGTGCCAGCAGCTTAGCCCTAGCGGGAGGCGCGGCCTACGAGCAGTACTTC. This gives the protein CASSLALAGGAAYEQYF.

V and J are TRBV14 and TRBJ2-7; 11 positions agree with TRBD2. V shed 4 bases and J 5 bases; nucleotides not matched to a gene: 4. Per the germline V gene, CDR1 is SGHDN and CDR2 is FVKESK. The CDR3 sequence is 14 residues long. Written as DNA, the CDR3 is TGTGCCAGCAGCCCTACTAGCGGGAGCGACGAGCAGTACTTC. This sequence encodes CASSPTSGSDEQYF.

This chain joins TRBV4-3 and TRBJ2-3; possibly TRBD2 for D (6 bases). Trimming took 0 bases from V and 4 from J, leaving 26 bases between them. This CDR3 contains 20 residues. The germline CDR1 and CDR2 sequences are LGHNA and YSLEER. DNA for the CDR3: TGCGCCAGCAGCCAAGATCGGGGGACTCGTTCCCTAAGGGCCGCAGATACGCAGTATTTT. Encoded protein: CASSQDRGTRSLRAADTQYF.

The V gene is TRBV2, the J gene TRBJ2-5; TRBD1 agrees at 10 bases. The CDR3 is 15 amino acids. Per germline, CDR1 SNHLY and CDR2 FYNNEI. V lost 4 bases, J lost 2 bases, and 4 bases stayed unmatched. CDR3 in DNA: TGTGCCAGCAGTGGGGACAGGGGAGGACAAGAGACCCAGTACTTC. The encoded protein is CASSGDRGGQETQYF.

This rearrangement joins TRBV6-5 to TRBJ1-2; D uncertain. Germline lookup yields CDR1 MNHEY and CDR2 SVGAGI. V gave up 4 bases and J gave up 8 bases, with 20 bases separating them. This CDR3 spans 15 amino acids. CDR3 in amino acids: CASSWGGSLTKGYTF. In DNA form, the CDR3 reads TGTGCCAGCAGTTGGGGAGGGTCCCTTACTAAAGGCTACACCTTC.

The CDR3 bases are TGTGCCAGCAGTTTGGGAGGGATGGTCACTGAAGCTTTCTTT. The encoded protein is CASSLGGMVTEAFF. The J gene is TRBJ1-1, the V gene TRBV27; D unresolved. The CDR3 runs to 14 residues. The V end lost 3 bases, the J end lost 4 bases, and 12 bases lay between the germline ends. Germline values: CDR1 MNHEY, CDR2 SMNVEV (reference sequence).

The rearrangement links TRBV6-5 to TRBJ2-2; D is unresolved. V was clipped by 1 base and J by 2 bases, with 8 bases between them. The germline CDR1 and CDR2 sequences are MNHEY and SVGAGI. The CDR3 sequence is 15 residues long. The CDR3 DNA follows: TGTGCCAGCAGTTACTTTCTCCTTAACACCGGGGAGCTGTTTTTT. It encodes CASSYFLLNTGELFF.

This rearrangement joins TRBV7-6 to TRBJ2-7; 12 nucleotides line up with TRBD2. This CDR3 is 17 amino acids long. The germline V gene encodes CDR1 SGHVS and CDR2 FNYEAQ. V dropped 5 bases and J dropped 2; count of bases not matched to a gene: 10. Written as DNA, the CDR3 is TGTGCCAGCAGCCCGCGGACTAGCGGGAAAGCGCCCTACGAGCAGTACTTC. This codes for CASSPRTSGKAPYEQYF. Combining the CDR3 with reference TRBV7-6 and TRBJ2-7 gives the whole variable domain GAGVSQSPRYKVTKRGQDVALRCDPISGHVSLYWYRQALGQGPEFLTYFNYEAQQDKSGLPNDRFSAERPEGSISTLTIQRTEQRDSAMYRCASSPRTSGKAPYEQYFGPGTRLTVT.

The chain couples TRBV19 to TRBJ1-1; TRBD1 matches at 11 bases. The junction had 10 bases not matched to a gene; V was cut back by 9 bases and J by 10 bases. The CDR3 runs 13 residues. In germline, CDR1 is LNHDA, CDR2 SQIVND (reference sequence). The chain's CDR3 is CASVDRGRKGAFF. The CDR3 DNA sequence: TGTGCCAGCGTGGACAGGGGGCGAAAGGGAGCTTTCTTT.

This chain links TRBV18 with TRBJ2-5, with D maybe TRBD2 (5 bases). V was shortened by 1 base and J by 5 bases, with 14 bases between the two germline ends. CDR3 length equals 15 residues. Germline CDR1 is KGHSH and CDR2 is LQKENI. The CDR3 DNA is TGTGCCAGCTCACCACGGGCCGGGGTTGAGGAGACCCAGTACTTC. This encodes CASSPRAGVEETQYF.

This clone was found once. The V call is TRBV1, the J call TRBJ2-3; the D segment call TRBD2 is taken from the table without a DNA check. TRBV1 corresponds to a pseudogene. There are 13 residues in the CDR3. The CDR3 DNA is TGCACCAGCAGCCAAGACCGTACAGATACGCAGTATTTT. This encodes CTSSQDRTDTQYF.